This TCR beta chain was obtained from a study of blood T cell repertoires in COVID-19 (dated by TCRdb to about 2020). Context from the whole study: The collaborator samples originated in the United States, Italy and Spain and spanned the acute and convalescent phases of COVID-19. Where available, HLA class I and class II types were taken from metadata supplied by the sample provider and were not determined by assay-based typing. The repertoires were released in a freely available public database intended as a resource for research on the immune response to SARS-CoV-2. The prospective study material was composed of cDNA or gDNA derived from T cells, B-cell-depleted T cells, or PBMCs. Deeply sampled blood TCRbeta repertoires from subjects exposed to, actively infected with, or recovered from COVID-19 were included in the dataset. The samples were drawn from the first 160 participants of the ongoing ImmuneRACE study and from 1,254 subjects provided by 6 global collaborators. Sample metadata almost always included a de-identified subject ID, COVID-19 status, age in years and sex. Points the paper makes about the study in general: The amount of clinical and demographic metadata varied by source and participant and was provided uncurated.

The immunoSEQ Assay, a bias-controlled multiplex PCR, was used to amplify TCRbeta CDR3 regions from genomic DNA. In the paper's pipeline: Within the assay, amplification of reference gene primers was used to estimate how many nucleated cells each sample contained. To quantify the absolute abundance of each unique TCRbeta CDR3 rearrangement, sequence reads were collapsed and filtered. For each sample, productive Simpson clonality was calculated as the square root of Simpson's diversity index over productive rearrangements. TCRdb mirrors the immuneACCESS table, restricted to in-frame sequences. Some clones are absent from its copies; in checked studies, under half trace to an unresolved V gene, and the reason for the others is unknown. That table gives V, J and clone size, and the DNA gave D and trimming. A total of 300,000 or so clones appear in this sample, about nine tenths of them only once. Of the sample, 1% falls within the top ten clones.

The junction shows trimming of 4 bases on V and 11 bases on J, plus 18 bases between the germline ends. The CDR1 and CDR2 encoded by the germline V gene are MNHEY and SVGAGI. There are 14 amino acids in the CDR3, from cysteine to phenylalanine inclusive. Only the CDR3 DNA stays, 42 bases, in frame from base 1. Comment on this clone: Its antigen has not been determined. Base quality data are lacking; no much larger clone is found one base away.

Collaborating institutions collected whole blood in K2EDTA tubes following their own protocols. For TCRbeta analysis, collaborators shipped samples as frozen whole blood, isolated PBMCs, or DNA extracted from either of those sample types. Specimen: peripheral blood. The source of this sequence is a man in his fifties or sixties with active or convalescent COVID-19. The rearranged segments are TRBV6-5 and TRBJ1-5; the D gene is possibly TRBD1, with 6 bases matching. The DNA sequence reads TGTGCCAGCAGTTCAGTCGACAGGTTGACTACCCAGCATTTT. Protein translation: CASSSVDRLTTQHF.